The clone carrying this T cell receptor beta chain came up once. Original processing methods: Reference gene primers were amplified, and this amplification served to estimate nucleated cell counts. Sequenced by immunoSEQ multiplex PCR; TCRdb stores in-frame clones only, minus some. The V and J calls and the clone size are those of that table, but D and trimming were determined from the DNA. The profile shows approximately 80,000 clones, about 85% of them singletons. These data come from a study of blood T cell repertoires in COVID-19. On the study more broadly: The study drew acute and convalescent COVID-19 samples from the United States, Italy and Spain. From T cells, B-cell-depleted T cells, or PBMCs came the material, which was cDNA or gDNA.

V trimming: 4 bases; J trimming: 2 bases; junction bases outside the gene matches: 3. From germline, CDR1 is MNHEY and CDR2 SVGAGI. The CDR3 has 14 amino acids. Patients at the Seattle site were enrolled during active infection and followed longitudinally. Sequenced input: peripheral blood. The clonotype comes from a woman at least 80 years old with COVID-19, enrolled during active disease. V usage is TRBV6-5 and J usage is TRBJ2-5; 8 bases are shared with TRBD2. This chain's CDR3 is CASSFGGGQETQYF. CDR3 nucleotides: TGTGCCAGCAGTTTCGGGGGGGGACAAGAGACCCAGTACTTC.